The clone carrying this TCR beta chain was counted once. What it binds is not known. J was trimmed by 8 bases and V by 9 bases; bases with no gene match: 8. From germline, CDR1 is LNHDA and CDR2 SQIVND (reference sequence). The CDR3 loop spans 14 amino acids. This sample is part of a study of Ad26.COV2.S vaccination and SARS-CoV-2 variants. Study in general: The vaccine Ad26.COV2.S was put into the muscle once, or twice with 56 days between. Study outcomes and limitations: Individuals receiving vaccine had higher spike-specific TCR breadth than placebo recipients did. The TCR breadth and depth analyses may have produced an underestimate of total T cell responses. Recipients of vaccine and of placebo showed similar breadth of their non-spike TCR repertoires.

Regarding treatment: about 20 received Ad26.COV2.S at low or high dose, single or two shots; roughly five received placebo; per-sample allocation not given. Sampling was done on day 63 after the first vaccine or placebo injection. Libraries were prepared by immunoSEQ multiplex PCR; TCRdb keeps only in-frame clonotypes and omits some of them. The table has about 350,000 clones, about nine tenths seen once. This TCR derives from a person between 18 and 65 years old who received the Ad26.COV2.S COVID-19 vaccine or a placebo. The V and J genes are TRBV19 and TRBJ1-4, with 11 bases fitting TRBD1. The sequencing here drew on peripheral blood, taken in a trial of Ad26.COV2.S vaccine versus placebo. The CDR3 is CASVSGTGGEKLFF. CDR3 coding DNA: TGTGCCAGCGTCTCCGGGACAGGGGGAGAAAAACTGTTTTTT. The variable domain in full, with the rest retrieved from reference TRBV19 and TRBJ1-4, is DGGITQSPKYLFRKEGQNVTLSCEQNLNHDAMYWYRQDPGQGLRLIYYSQIVNDFQKGDIAEGYSVSREKKESFPLTVTSAQKNPTAFYLCASVSGTGGEKLFFGSGTQLSVL.